Listed here are 12 T cell receptor beta chains from one sample, sequenced in a study of T cells in Graves' hyperthyroidism and ophthalmopathy. Amplification of TCR beta CDR3 regions was performed using RNA transcripts as template. An initial round of RT-PCR targeting the TCR CDR3 relied on the HTBI primer set. TCRdb ran MiXCR on the multiplex PCR reads and lists one entry per CDR3 protein. The profile shows hundreds of thousands of distinct CDR3 sequences, less than 30% of them singletons. The sample comprised blood. The receptor set was obtained from a man aged 40-50 years with Graves' hyperthyroidism that later progressed to Graves' ophthalmopathy.

The chain is built from TRBV6-5 and TRBJ1-1; 7 bases agree with TRBD1. Germline CDR1 reads MNHEY; CDR2 reads SVGAGI. This CDR3 comprises 15 residues. V shed 4 bases, J shed 0 bases, and the junction held 5 bases outside the gene matches. CDR3 loop: CASSFSGTVNTEAFF. The CDR3 DNA sequence: TGTGCCAGCAGTTTCTCCGGGACAGTGAACACTGAAGCTTTCTTT.

There are many counts of this clonotype. CDR3 bases: TGTGCCAGCAGCCCCTGGGAAAGGGGGGAGACCCAGTACTTC. It is translated as CASSPWERGETQYF. J is TRBJ2-5 and V is TRBV7-9, with D possibly matching TRBD1 (6 bases). From germline, CDR1 is SEHNR and CDR2 FQNEAQ (reference sequence). The CDR3 is made up of 14 amino acids. The V end lost 5 bases, the J end lost 5 bases, and 15 bases lay between the germline ends.

This clonotype came up many times. The V call is TRBV12-3 or TRBV12-4, the J call TRBJ2-2; D gene uncertain. The CDR3 sequence is 12 residues long. The V end was cut by 2 bases, the J end by 9 bases, with 7 bases between. CDR3 sequence reads: CASSLLMRELFF. The CDR3 region has the DNA TGTGCCAGCAGTTTATTGATGAGGGAGCTGTTTTTT.

This clonotype was detected ten times or more. The V and J genes are TRBV11-1 and TRBJ2-2; 8 positions match TRBD2. V shed 0 bases, J shed 7 bases, and the junction held 4 bases outside the gene matches. Per the germline V gene, CDR1 is SGHAT and CDR2 is FQDESV (reference sequence). This CDR3 is built from 15 residues. The CDR3 reads CASSLAGLASGELFF. The CDR3 region has the DNA TGTGCCAGCAGCTTAGCAGGACTAGCCAGCGGGGAGCTGTTTTTT.

The V gene is TRBV15, the J gene TRBJ2-7; 10 bases are shared with TRBD1. This CDR3 is built from 17 residues. Germline assignment: CDR1 LNHNV and CDR2 YYDKDF (reference sequence). V lost 5 bases to trimming and J lost 2 bases; unmatched junction nucleotides: 12. The CDR3 loop is CATSRGGGGTGAYEQYF. As DNA, the CDR3 is TGTGCCACCAGCCGGGGCGGGGGCGGGACAGGGGCCTACGAGCAGTACTTC.

This clonotype was recorded many times. This chain uses TRBV3-1 with TRBJ2-4; TRBD1 matches 8 bases. Germline assignment: CDR1 LGHDT and CDR2 YNNKEL (reference sequence). V lost 5 bases to trimming and J lost 1 base; unmatched junction nucleotides: 7. CDR3 length equals 16 residues. The CDR3 region is CASSSQGVVAKNIQYF. The CDR3 DNA reads TGTGCCAGCAGCTCACAGGGGGTTGTGGCCAAAAACATTCAGTACTTC.

This chain connects TRBV12-3 or TRBV12-4 to TRBJ1-5, with D hard to call. The CDR3 has 15 residues. V shed 6 bases and J shed 7 bases, with 19 bases lying between them. The CDR3 region has the DNA TGTGCCAGCAGCCCAGGAGAGGTAAGGACGCAGCCCCAGCATTTT. Translation: CASSPGEVRTQPQHF.

This clonotype appeared many times. The CDR3 DNA follows: TGTGCCAGCAGTGAACTTACTAACTATGGCTACACCTTC. Translating gives CASSELTNYGYTF. The V and J genes are TRBV6-1 and TRBJ1-2; D ambiguous. This CDR3 has 13 amino acids. Trimming removed 2 bases at V and 0 bases at J, with 4 bases between. Germline CDR1 MNHNS, CDR2 SASEGT.

This clonotype appeared many times. The gene calls are TRBV25-1 and TRBJ1-1; D not certain. The CDR3 loop spans 14 amino acids. Germline CDR1 and CDR2: MGHDK and SYGVNS. Trimming stripped 1 base from V and 1 base from J, with 7 bases between. The CDR3 spells CASSEFRQNTEAFF. Here the CDR3 DNA reads TGTGCCAGCAGTGAATTTAGGCAGAACACTGAAGCTTTCTTT.

This clonotype was picked up many times. The chain uses TRBV5-1 and TRBJ2-7, with TRBD1 matching over 7 bases. With V trimmed by 5 bases and J by 6 bases, 11 bases remained unmatched. This CDR3 region has 14 residues. Germline assignment: CDR1 SGHRS and CDR2 YFSETQ. CDR3 DNA sequence: TGCGCCAGCAGGTGGGACAGCTTATTCTCCGAGCAGTACTTC. The encoded protein is CASRWDSLFSEQYF. The entire variable domain, with the rest obtained from reference TRBV5-1 and TRBJ2-7, is as follows: KAGVTQTPRYLIKTRGQQVTLSCSPISGHRSVSWYQQTPGQGLQFLFEYFSETQRNKGNFPGRFSGRQFSNSRSEMNVSTLELGDSALYLCASRWDSLFSEQYFGPGTRLTVT.

This clonotype was found many times. This chain connects TRBV11-2 to TRBJ2-5, with 9 bases aligning to TRBD1. The CDR3 is made up of 12 amino acids. The junction had 3 bases not matched to a gene; V was cut back by 8 bases and J by 5 bases. Germline assignment: CDR1 SGHAT and CDR2 FQNNGV. CDR3 in amino acids: CASQTGGETQYF. In DNA, the CDR3 is TGTGCCAGCCAAACAGGGGGCGAGACCCAGTACTTC.

This clonotype appeared once. The V and J genes are TRBV6-2 or TRBV6-3 and TRBJ2-7; 8 nucleotides align to TRBD1. CDR3 length equals 14 residues. V dropped 4 bases and J dropped 6; count of bases not matched to a gene: 8. Germline assignment: CDR1 MNHEY and CDR2 SVGEGT. The CDR3 spells CASSSGGQGSEQYF. CDR3 coding DNA: TGTGCCAGCAGTTCGGGCGGACAGGGTAGCGAGCAGTACTTC.